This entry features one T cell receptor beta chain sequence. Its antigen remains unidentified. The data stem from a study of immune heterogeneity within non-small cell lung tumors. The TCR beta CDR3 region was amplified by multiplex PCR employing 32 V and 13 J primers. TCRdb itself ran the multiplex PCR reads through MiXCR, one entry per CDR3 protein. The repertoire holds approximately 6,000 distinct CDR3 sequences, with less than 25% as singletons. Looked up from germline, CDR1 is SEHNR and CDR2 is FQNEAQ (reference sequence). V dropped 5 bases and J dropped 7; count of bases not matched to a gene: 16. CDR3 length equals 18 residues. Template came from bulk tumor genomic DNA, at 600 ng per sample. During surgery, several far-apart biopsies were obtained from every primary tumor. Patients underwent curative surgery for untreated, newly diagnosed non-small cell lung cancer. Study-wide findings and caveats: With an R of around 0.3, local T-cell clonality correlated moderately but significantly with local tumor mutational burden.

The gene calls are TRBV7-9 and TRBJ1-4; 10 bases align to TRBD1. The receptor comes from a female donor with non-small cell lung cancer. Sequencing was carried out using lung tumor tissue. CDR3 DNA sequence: TGTGCCAGCAGCACCAGAGGGGGGGGACAGGGGATTTCTGAAAAACTGTTTTTT. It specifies CASSTRGGGQGISEKLFF.